Listed below are T cell receptor beta chains from one sample, sequenced in a study of cytomegalovirus exposure and HLA in healthy donors. Method: immunoSEQ multiplex PCR; TCRdb's copy keeps in-frame clones and lacks some. Among approximately 210,000 clones listed, roughly four fifths were seen once. Sequencing was carried out using PBMCs. These receptors were collected from a man younger than 35 in good health and CMV-seronegative. CDR3s include the opening cysteine and the closing phenylalanine or tryptophan. The order of the fields is clone size, J gene, D gene, V gene, CDR3 DNA, CDR3 protein. A D gene is named only where the DNA matches it firmly. Where a row states a size, it is once, few, many or the class of an expanded clone; other rows omit it.

few TRBJ1-1 . TRBV30 TGTGCCTGGAGTAGGGGGACGAACACTGAAGCTTTCTTT CAWSRGTNTEAFF
. TRBJ2-4 . TRBV9 TGTGCCAGCAGCGTAGCGGTTGGGAGCGGGACATCCTCCGGCATTCAGTACTTC CASSVAVGSGTSSGIQYF
. TRBJ2-1 TRBD2 TRBV25-1 TGTGCCAGCAGTCCTCTAGCGGGAGATCACAATGAGCAGTTCTTC CASSPLAGDHNEQFF
. TRBJ2-2 TRBD1 TRBV28 TGTGCCAGCAGGCCCGGGACAGGGGGCTTTCAGTATCCCGGGGAGCTGTTTTTT CASRPGTGGFQYPGELFF
. TRBJ2-5 . TRBV4-1 TGCGCCAGCAGCCATTTAGGGACTCAAGAGACCCAGTACTTC CASSHLGTQETQYF
. TRBJ2-7 . TRBV2 TGTGCCAGCAGAAGTATCGACAGTTACGAGCAGTACTTC CASRSIDSYEQYF
. TRBJ1-1 . TRBV7-2 TGTGCCAGCAGCTTAGATCCCGCAGGGACTAGCACTGAAGCTTTCTTT CASSLDPAGTSTEAFF
. TRBJ2-7 TRBD2 TRBV6-6 TGTGCCAGCAGCCACCCGGGACTAGCGGGGGACGAGCAGTACTTC CASSHPGLAGDEQYF
few TRBJ2-2 . TRBV6-1 TGTGCCAGCAGGGCAGGGTGGGACACCGGGGAGCTGTTTTTT CASRAGWDTGELFF
. TRBJ1-3 . TRBV5-6 TGTGCCAGCAGCTTGGTTGCGGGAAACACCATATATTTT CASSLVAGNTIYF
few TRBJ2-1 TRBD2 TRBV6-5 TGTGCCAGCAGTCGGACTAGCGGGGGGGGCAATGAGCAGTTCTTC CASSRTSGGGNEQFF
. TRBJ1-1 TRBD1 TRBV10-1 TGCGCCAGCAGTCGGGACAGGGGACAGACTGAAGCTTTCTTT CASSRDRGQTEAFF
. TRBJ2-1 TRBD2 TRBV2 TGTGCCAGCAGTAGCGGGAGGGAGCGGAATGAGCAGTTCTTC CASSSGRERNEQFF
. TRBJ2-1 TRBD2 TRBV5-1 TGCGCCAGCAGCTGGGGACTACTTGAGAACAATGAACAGTTCTTC CASSWGLLENNEQFF
. TRBJ2-1 TRBD2 TRBV11-2 TGTGCCAGCAGCTTAGGACTAGCGGGATGGTCCTACAATGAGCAGTTCTTC CASSLGLAGWSYNEQFF
once TRBJ2-7 TRBD2 TRBV11-2 TGTGCCAGCAGCCCAGGAGCGGGAGCCAGGTACGAGCAGTACTTC CASSPGAGARYEQYF
. TRBJ1-4 . TRBV19 TGTGCCAGCACCCTATCGAGTTCACCGACAAAGTTTTTT CASTLSSSPTKFF
. TRBJ1-6 . TRBV5-4 TGTGCCAGCAGCTTCCGAGAGGTTGGTTCACCCCTCCACTTT CASSFREVGSPLHF
. TRBJ1-5 . TRBV7-9 TGTTCCAGCAGCTACAGCGGGGCAGGAGGGGGGCAGCCCCAGCATTTT CSSSYSGAGGGQPQHF
. TRBJ2-3 TRBD2 TRBV9 TGTGCCAGCAGCGCCACCAGCGGGAGGGCCGGTACAGATACGCAGTATTTT CASSATSGRAGTDTQYF
. TRBJ1-1 . TRBV6-5 TGTGCCAGCAGTCCCCTGGACACCAACACTGAAGCTTTCTTT CASSPLDTNTEAFF
. TRBJ1-5 TRBD1 TRBV23-1 TGCGCCAGCAGTCCGAAATGCCTCGAGCCGGGACAGGGTTTCTTTCGGCATCAGCCCCAGCATTTT CASSPKCLEPGQGFFRHQPQHF
. TRBJ1-6 . TRBV7-2 TGTGCCAGCAGCTTAAACCCCAGTAATTCACCCCTCCACTTT CASSLNPSNSPLHF
. TRBJ1-5 TRBD1 TRBV6-1 TGTGCCAGCAGTGAAGGGGACAGGCGAGGACCCCAGCATTTT CASSEGDRRGPQHF
. TRBJ1-2 . TRBV6-5 TGTGCCAGCAGTACCGGGGGGGATGGCTACACCTTC CASSTGGDGYTF
. TRBJ2-3 TRBD2 TRBV5-1 TGCGCCAGCATAAGCGGGAGAGGCACAGATACGCAGTATTTT CASISGRGTDTQYF
. TRBJ2-3 . TRBV7-6 TGTGCCAGCAGCTTAGTTACCAGACTCACAGATACGCAGTATTTT CASSLVTRLTDTQYF
. TRBJ1-2 . TRBV6-5 TGTGCCAGCGGCCGGGATGGCTACACCTTC CASGRDGYTF
. TRBJ2-7 . TRBV9 TGTGCCAGCAGCGAGACTAGGGGCGAGCAGTACTTC CASSETRGEQYF
few TRBJ1-5 . TRBV7-2 TGTGCCAGCAGCTTAAGGGGGAATCAGCCCCAGCATTTT CASSLRGNQPQHF
once TRBJ1-2 TRBD1 TRBV13 TGTGCCAGCAGCTTAGTCGGGGGCGAAAGGGGGCTGACTAACTATGGCTACACCTTC CASSLVGGERGLTNYGYTF
. TRBJ2-1 TRBD2 TRBV27 TGTGCCAGCAGTTCCCTCCGGATGGGACCTAGCGGGCCCAGGTTGTTCTTC CASSSLRMGPSGPRLFF
. TRBJ2-1 TRBD1 TRBV19 TGTGCCAGTAGTGGATCCGGGACAGGGGGTGGCAATGAGCAGTTCTTC CASSGSGTGGGNEQFF
. TRBJ1-2 . TRBV7-9 TGTGCCAGCAGCTTAGGGGCGAGGGCCTATGGCTACACCTTC CASSLGARAYGYTF
once TRBJ2-3 TRBD1 TRBV4-3 TGCGCCAGCAGCCAGGACAGGGTCCAGCTTCCAGATACGCAGTATTTT CASSQDRVQLPDTQYF
. TRBJ2-1 TRBD1 TRBV27 TGTGCCAGCACCCAGGAGGCAGGGGGCATCGATGAGCAGTTCTTC CASTQEAGGIDEQFF
. TRBJ1-6 . TRBV4-3 TGCGCCAGCAGCCAAGATGGTGGGCGGGATTCACCCCTCCACTTT CASSQDGGRDSPLHF
. TRBJ2-2 . TRBV5-1 TGCGCCAGCAGCTTGAGCGCTGCGAACACCGGGGAGCTGTTTTTT CASSLSAANTGELFF
. TRBJ1-3 TRBD1 TRBV7-2 TGTGCCAGCAGCGCGGACAGGGGAAGCAACACCATATATTTT CASSADRGSNTIYF
. TRBJ2-3 . TRBV4-2 TGTGCCAGCAGCCAAGAAAGCTCTAGCACAGATACGCAGTATTTT CASSQESSSTDTQYF